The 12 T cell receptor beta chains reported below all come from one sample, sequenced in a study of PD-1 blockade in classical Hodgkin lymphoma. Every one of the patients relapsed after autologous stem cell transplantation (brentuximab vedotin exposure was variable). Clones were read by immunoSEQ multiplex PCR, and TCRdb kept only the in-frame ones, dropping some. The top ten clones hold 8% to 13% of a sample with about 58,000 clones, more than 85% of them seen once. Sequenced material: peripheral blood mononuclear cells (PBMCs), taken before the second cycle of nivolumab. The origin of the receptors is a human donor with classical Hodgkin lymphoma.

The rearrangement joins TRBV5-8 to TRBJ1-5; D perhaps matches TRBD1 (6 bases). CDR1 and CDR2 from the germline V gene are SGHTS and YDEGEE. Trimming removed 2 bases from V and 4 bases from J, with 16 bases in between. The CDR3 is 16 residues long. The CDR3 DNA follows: TGTGCCAGCAGCTTTGTCCCCGGGACACAAAATCAGCCCCAGCATTTT. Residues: CASSFVPGTQNQPQHF.

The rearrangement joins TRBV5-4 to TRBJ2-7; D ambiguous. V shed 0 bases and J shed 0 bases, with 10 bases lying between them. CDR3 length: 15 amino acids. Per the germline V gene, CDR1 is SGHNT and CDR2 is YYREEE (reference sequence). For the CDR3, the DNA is TGTGCCAGCAGCTTGGGGCGGTCAAGCTCCTACGAGCAGTACTTC. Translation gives CASSLGRSSSYEQYF.

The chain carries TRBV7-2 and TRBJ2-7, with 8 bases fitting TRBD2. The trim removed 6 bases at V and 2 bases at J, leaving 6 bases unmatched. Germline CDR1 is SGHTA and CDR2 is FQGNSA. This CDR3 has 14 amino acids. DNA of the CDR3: TGTGCCAGCAGAGATGCGGGAGGCACCTACGAGCAGTACTTC. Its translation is CASRDAGGTYEQYF.

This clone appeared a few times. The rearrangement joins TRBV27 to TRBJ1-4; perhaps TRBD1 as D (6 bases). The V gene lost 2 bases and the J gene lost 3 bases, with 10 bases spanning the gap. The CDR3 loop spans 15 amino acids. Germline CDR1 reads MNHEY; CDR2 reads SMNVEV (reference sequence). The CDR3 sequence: CASSLRGAANEKLFF. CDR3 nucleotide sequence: TGTGCCAGCAGTTTAAGGGGGGCGGCTAATGAAAAACTGTTTTTT.

This CDR3 reads CASSHRDYYNEQFF. The CDR3 DNA reads as TGTGCCAGCAGCCACCGGGACTACTACAATGAGCAGTTCTTC. V and J are TRBV14 and TRBJ2-1; 7 bases agree with TRBD2. With 3 bases clipped from V and 3 bases from J, the junction kept 2 bases outside the gene matches. The CDR3 is made up of 14 amino acids. Germline CDR1 SGHDN, CDR2 FVKESK. The full variable domain, its missing parts supplied by reference TRBV14 and TRBJ2-1, is EAGVTQFPSHSVIEKGQTVTLRCDPISGHDNLYWYRRVMGKEIKFLLHFVKESKQDESGMPNNRFLAERTGGTYSTLKVQPAELEDSGVYFCASSHRDYYNEQFFGPGTRLTVL.

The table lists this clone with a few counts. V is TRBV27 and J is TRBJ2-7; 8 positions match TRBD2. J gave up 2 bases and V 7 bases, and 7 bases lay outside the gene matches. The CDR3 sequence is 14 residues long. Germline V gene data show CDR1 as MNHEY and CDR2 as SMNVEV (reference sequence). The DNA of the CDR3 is TGTGCCAGCAATCCCGGCGGGGGGCCCTACGAGCAGTACTTC. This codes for CASNPGGGPYEQYF.

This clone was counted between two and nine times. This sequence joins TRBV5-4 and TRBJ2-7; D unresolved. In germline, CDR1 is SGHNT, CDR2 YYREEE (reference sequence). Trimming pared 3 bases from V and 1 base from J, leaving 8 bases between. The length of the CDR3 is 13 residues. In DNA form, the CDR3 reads TGTGCCAGCAGCTCGGACGGTTCCTACGAGCAGTACTTC. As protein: CASSSDGSYEQYF.

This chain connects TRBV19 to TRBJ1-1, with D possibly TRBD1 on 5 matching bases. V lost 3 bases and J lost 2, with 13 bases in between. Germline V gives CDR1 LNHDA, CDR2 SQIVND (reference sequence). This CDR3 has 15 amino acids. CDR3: CASSMGQRGNTEAFF. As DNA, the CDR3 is TGTGCCAGTAGTATGGGGCAGAGGGGCAACACTGAAGCTTTCTTT. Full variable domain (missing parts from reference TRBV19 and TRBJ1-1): DGGITQSPKYLFRKEGQNVTLSCEQNLNHDAMYWYRQDPGQGLRLIYYSQIVNDFQKGDIAEGYSVSREKKESFPLTVTSAQKNPTAFYLCASSMGQRGNTEAFFGQGTRLTVV.

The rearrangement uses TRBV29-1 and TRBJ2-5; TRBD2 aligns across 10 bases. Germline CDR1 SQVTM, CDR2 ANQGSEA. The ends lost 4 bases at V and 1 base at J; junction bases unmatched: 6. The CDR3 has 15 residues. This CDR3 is CSVVGTSGIQETQYF. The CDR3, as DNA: TGCAGCGTTGTAGGAACTAGCGGGATCCAAGAGACCCAGTACTTC.

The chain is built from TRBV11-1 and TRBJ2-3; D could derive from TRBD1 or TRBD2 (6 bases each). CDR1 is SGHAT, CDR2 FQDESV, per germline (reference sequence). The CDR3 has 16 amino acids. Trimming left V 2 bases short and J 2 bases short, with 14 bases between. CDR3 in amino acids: CASSLTTGAYTDTQYF. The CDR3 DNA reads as TGTGCCAGCAGCTTAACGACGGGGGCGTACACAGATACGCAGTATTTT.

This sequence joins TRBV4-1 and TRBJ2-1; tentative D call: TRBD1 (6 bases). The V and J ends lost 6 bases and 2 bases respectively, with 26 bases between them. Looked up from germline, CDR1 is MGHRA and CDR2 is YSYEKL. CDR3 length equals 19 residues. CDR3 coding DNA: TGCGCCAGCAGTCCCCATTATCCTACGGGACATCCTACCTACAATGAGCAGTTCTTC. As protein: CASSPHYPTGHPTYNEQFF.

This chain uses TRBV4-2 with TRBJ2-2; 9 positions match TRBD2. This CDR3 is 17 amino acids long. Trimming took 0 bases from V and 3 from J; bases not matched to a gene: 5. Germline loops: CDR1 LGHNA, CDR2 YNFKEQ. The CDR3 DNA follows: TGTGCCAGCAGCCAAGACGCGGGAGGGATTTACACCGGGGAGCTGTTTTTT. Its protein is CASSQDAGGIYTGELFF.